The clone carrying this T cell receptor (beta chain) appeared once. Antigen: not known. The data stem from a study of CD8+ T cells in alopecia areata. On the study more broadly: Treated patients swallowed 5 to 10 mg of oral tofacitinib twice daily. Findings and caveats of the study: Since there was just one nonresponder, nobody can yet say how baseline CD8+ expansion ties to response.

As the sequencing template, cDNA was produced by extracting RNA and reverse transcribing it. The method was immunoSEQ multiplex PCR; TCRdb's version includes in-frame clones alone and lacks a portion of them. The sample records roughly 100,000 clones, around 86% being singletons. Treatment meaning: oral pan-JAK inhibitor, 5-10 mg twice daily. It was from PBMCs that CD4+ and CD8+ T cells were sorted. This material consisted of CD8+ T cells sorted from blood, taken at roughly week 30, from a patient treated with tofacitinib. The sequence was collected from a human donor with alopecia areata.

CDR3 nucleotide sequence: TGTGCCAGCAGTTTGACGGAGAGCTCCTACGAGCAGTACTTC. This codes for CASSLTESSYEQYF. The chain employs TRBV28 and TRBJ2-7; D ambiguous. Germline V gene lookup returns CDR1 MDHEN and CDR2 SYDVKM. The length of the CDR3 is 14 residues. Trimming left V 3 bases short and J 0 bases short, with 9 bases between.